These 13 T cell receptor beta chains were all obtained from the same sample, sequenced in a study of early T cells in non-severe SARS-CoV-2 infection. TCRdb re-derived calls from the 5' RACE reads in MiXCR, one entry per CDR3 protein. The sample contains over 50,000 distinct CDR3 sequences, 10% to 15% of which appear only once. Source material: whole blood. The receptors originated from an adult who was a healthcare worker with PCR-confirmed SARS-CoV-2 infection or an uninfected control (not recorded which).

On this clonotype: Lacking the conserved final phenylalanine or tryptophan, this CDR3 likely reflects a read error. The rearrangement links TRBV28 to TRBJ2-4; no reliable D call. The CDR3 totals 12 residues. Germline lookup yields CDR1 MDHEN and CDR2 SYDVKM. Trimming pared 3 bases from V and 2 bases from J, leaving 2 bases between. CDR3 sequence reads: CASSFSKNIQYS. The CDR3 nucleotides are TGTGCCAGCAGTTTCTCCAAAAACATTCAGTACTCC.

This chain links TRBV18 with TRBJ2-3; D remains ambiguous. The germline V gene has CDR1 KGHSH and CDR2 LQKENI. Trimming shortened V by 2 bases and J by 4 bases, and 10 bases separated the two germline ends. The length of the CDR3 is 14 residues. CDR3 DNA sequence: TGTGCCAGCTCACCATCGTCCGTCGCAGATACGCAGTATTTT. This translates into CASSPSSVADTQYF.

This clonotype was recorded many times. V and J are TRBV12-5 and TRBJ2-1, with 9 positions matching TRBD1. With 6 bases clipped from V and 0 bases from J, the junction kept 9 bases outside the gene matches. The length of the CDR3 is 17 residues. The germline V gene encodes CDR1 LGHNT and CDR2 FRNRAP. The CDR3 bases are TGTGCTAGTGGCCTACCCCGGGACAGGGTCTCCTACAATGAGCAGTTCTTC. Protein: CASGLPRDRVSYNEQFF.

This clonotype has ten or more counts. The V and J genes are TRBV30 and TRBJ2-1; no firm D call. Per the germline V gene, CDR1 is GTSNPN and CDR2 is SVGIG (reference sequence). The V and J ends lost 3 bases and 0 bases respectively, with 6 bases between them. The CDR3 contains 13 residues. CDR3 in amino acids: CAWRRSSYNEQFF. CDR3 coding DNA: TGTGCCTGGAGGAGGAGCTCCTACAATGAGCAGTTCTTC.

The rearrangement uses TRBV29-1 and TRBJ1-1; unclear D gene. CDR1 is SQVTM, CDR2 ANQGSEA, per germline. CDR3 length: 13 residues. CDR3 coding DNA: TGCACCCTGGAGACGGCGCTATCCACTGAAGCTTTCTTT. Amino acid sequence: CTLETALSTEAFF.

The sample holds many counts of this clonotype. This chain links TRBV18 with TRBJ1-2; 9 nucleotides align to TRBD1. Germline V gene lookup returns CDR1 KGHSH and CDR2 LQKENI. The J segment lost 6 bases and the V segment lost 1 base, leaving 0 bases of the junction unmatched. The CDR3 runs to 13 residues. Written as DNA, the CDR3 is TGTGCCAGCTCACCACGGACAGGGGATGGCTACACCTTC. Encoded protein: CASSPRTGDGYTF.

This clonotype has more than one count but fewer than ten. This chain uses TRBV11-3 with TRBJ2-2; a possible D gene is TRBD1 (6 bases). Trimming removed 1 base at V and 4 bases at J, with 10 bases between. CDR3 size: 15 residues. CDR1 is SGHNT, CDR2 YENEEA, per germline. CDR3 loop: CASSLARGTTGELFF. The CDR3 nucleotides are TGTGCCAGCAGCTTAGCAAGGGGGACCACCGGGGAGCTGTTTTTT.

At least ten counts were recorded for this clonotype. V and J are TRBV19 and TRBJ2-5; D not resolved. CDR1 is LNHDA, CDR2 SQIVND, per germline (reference sequence). Trimming took off 6 bases at V and 4 bases at J, with 9 bases between the two ends. The CDR3 runs 12 residues. The CDR3 DNA reads TGTGCCAGTAGCCAGGCAGGAGAGACCCAGTACTTC. It encodes CASSQAGETQYF.

This clonotype was observed at least ten times. This chain links TRBV5-1 with TRBJ2-7; D unclear. CDR1 SGHRS and CDR2 YFSETQ come from the germline V gene. This CDR3 contains 14 residues. Trimming stripped 0 bases from V and 5 bases from J, with 12 bases between. CDR3 coding DNA: TGCGCCAGCAGCTTGGGTAACCCCTGGGACGAGCAGTACTTC. As protein: CASSLGNPWDEQYF. The full variable domain, with the rest looked up from reference TRBV5-1 and TRBJ2-7, is KAGVTQTPRYLIKTRGQQVTLSCSPISGHRSVSWYQQTPGQGLQFLFEYFSETQRNKGNFPGRFSGRQFSNSRSEMNVSTLELGDSALYLCASSLGNPWDEQYFGPGTRLTVT.

There are many counts of this clonotype. The CDR3 nucleotides are TGTGCCAGCAATGTAGCGGGGGGTGTAGATACGCAGTATTTT. This sequence encodes CASNVAGGVDTQYF. The chain joins TRBV6-6 to TRBJ2-3; 10 nucleotides line up with TRBD2. V dropped 7 bases and J dropped 5; count of bases not matched to a gene: 6. From germline, CDR1 is MNHNY and CDR2 SVGAGI (reference sequence). The CDR3 spans 14 residues.

This clonotype was counted ten times or more. The V call is TRBV5-1, the J call TRBJ1-2, with TRBD1 identical over 7 bases. The CDR3 covers 14 residues. Germline V gene lookup returns CDR1 SGHRS and CDR2 YFSETQ. V gave up 0 bases and J gave up 3 bases; unmatched junction bases: 2. As DNA, the CDR3 is TGCGCCAGCAGCTTGGGACAGGGAGACTATGGCTACACCTTC. Translating gives CASSLGQGDYGYTF.

The chain employs TRBV27 and TRBJ2-7; D possibly matches TRBD1 or TRBD2 (6 bases each). Germline-derived CDR1 and CDR2 are MNHEY and SMNVEV (reference sequence). The CDR3 sequence is 18 residues long. V lost 0 bases and J lost 0, with 18 bases in between. The CDR3 region is CASSLSIGGPQLSYEQYF. The CDR3 coding sequence is TGTGCCAGCAGTTTATCGATAGGGGGGCCTCAACTCTCCTACGAGCAGTACTTC.

This clonotype was detected many times. This sequence joins TRBV5-4 and TRBJ2-1, with 8 bases aligning to TRBD2. The CDR3 sequence is 16 residues long. J was trimmed by 5 bases and V by 5 bases; bases with no gene match: 12. Germline V CDR1 and CDR2: SGHNT, YYREEE (reference sequence). The CDR3 protein is CASSSGGDWVHNEQFF. As DNA, the CDR3 is TGTGCCAGCAGTTCCGGGGGGGACTGGGTGCACAATGAGCAGTTCTTC.